Shown below are 8 T cell receptor beta chains from a single sample sequenced in a study of T cell changes during pregnancy in multiple sclerosis. Clones were read by immunoSEQ multiplex PCR, and TCRdb kept only the in-frame ones, dropping some. The sample lists 50,000 to 75,000 clones, over 90% seen once, with about 2.6% in the top ten. The sample consisted of CD8+ T cells from peripheral blood mononuclear cells, taken in the third trimester of pregnancy. The receptors derive from a female donor with multiple sclerosis, enrolled in a pregnancy study.

V usage is TRBV27 and J usage is TRBJ2-7; 12 bases line up with TRBD1. The germline V gene encodes CDR1 MNHEY and CDR2 SMNVEV (reference sequence). With 5 bases clipped from V and 7 bases from J, the junction kept 12 bases outside the gene matches. The CDR3 length is 16 residues. This CDR3 is CASSTLPGQGAQEQYF. The CDR3 DNA is TGTGCCAGCAGTACCCTACCGGGACAGGGGGCGCAGGAGCAGTACTTC.

The chain employs TRBV5-1 and TRBJ1-1; 8 bases map to TRBD1. In germline, CDR1 is SGHRS, CDR2 YFSETQ. V was pared by 3 bases and J by 7 bases, with 2 bases of the junction left unmatched. The CDR3 is made up of 12 amino acids. CDR3 DNA sequence: TGCGCCAGCAGCTCCGACAGGGGTGAAGCTTTCTTT. As protein: CASSSDRGEAFF.

This chain uses TRBV2 with TRBJ1-1; 12 positions match TRBD1. V shed 7 bases, J shed 8 bases, and the junction held 23 bases outside the gene matches. This CDR3 comprises 19 residues. Per the germline V gene, CDR1 is SNHLY and CDR2 is FYNNEI. This CDR3 is CASMGRWDRGPARRLEAFF. Here the CDR3 DNA reads TGTGCCAGCATGGGGAGATGGGACAGGGGGCCCGCGAGAAGATTAGAAGCTTTCTTT.

The chain joins TRBV13 to TRBJ1-1; no clear D gene. This CDR3 has 13 amino acids. V gave up 5 bases and J gave up 0 bases, with 7 bases separating them. The germline CDR1 and CDR2 sequences are PRHDT and FYEKMQ (reference sequence). CDR3 amino acids: CASSGGLNTEAFF. In DNA, the CDR3 is TGTGCCAGCAGCGGCGGGCTGAACACTGAAGCTTTCTTT.

The chain joins TRBV4-1 to TRBJ2-1; D is perhaps TRBD2 (6 bases). V was trimmed by 4 bases and J by 10 bases, leaving 11 bases between them. The CDR3 sequence is 12 residues long. Germline V gene lookup returns CDR1 MGHRA and CDR2 YSYEKL. CDR3 protein: CASSPTGGEQFF. In DNA form, the CDR3 reads TGCGCCAGCAGCCCTACCGGGGGAGAGCAGTTCTTC.

The count of this clone is one. The chain is built from TRBV5-6 and TRBJ1-2; TRBD1 agrees at 9 bases. There are 13 residues in the CDR3. Germline V gene lookup returns CDR1 SGHDT and CDR2 YYEEEE. V dropped 0 bases and J dropped 8; count of bases not matched to a gene: 2. The CDR3 DNA sequence: TGTGCCAGCAGCTTGGGGGACAGGGTGGGCTACACCTTC. This translates into CASSLGDRVGYTF.

The rearrangement joins TRBV29-1 to TRBJ2-1; possibly TRBD2 for D (6 bases). Germline V gene data show CDR1 as SQVTM and CDR2 as ANQGSEA. V was cut by 1 base and J by 1 base, with 14 bases left in between. The CDR3 contains 16 residues. CDR3 DNA sequence: TGCAGCGTTGAAGCCCGGGAAGGGAGGTCCTACAATGAGCAGTTCTTC. This encodes CSVEAREGRSYNEQFF.

V and J are TRBV9 and TRBJ2-1; D perhaps matches TRBD1 (5 bases). Trimming removed 4 bases from V and 3 bases from J, with 11 bases in between. Germline V gene sequence: CDR1 SGDLS, CDR2 YYNGEE. This CDR3 is 14 amino acids long. The CDR3 here is CASSTDTGYNEQFF. The CDR3 bases are TGTGCCAGCAGCACGGACACGGGCTACAATGAGCAGTTCTTC.